This T cell receptor (beta chain) was obtained from a study of T-cell reconstitution after alpha-beta-depleted transplantation in children (dated by TCRdb to about 2016). Study-wide context: Using TCR repertoire profiling, the study followed T-cell immune reconstitution in a quantitative way in children after TCRalphabeta/CD19-depleted allogeneic hematopoietic cell transplantation.

The library was prepared using PCR. TCRdb lists the instrument as Illumina HiSeq 2500. Molecular barcoding was employed in the preparation of TCR libraries, with unique molecular identifiers being used to normalize TCRbeta repertoire quantification. TCRdb reanalyzed the raw reads on its own, using fastp at Q25 for trimming and MiXCR for clone calling, and kept in-frame beta chains. Each entry is one CDR3 protein sequence, shown with its most common DNA and genes. The sample data list over 300,000 distinct CDR3 sequences, and about a tenth of these were observed just once. The ten largest clonotypes hold around 2.4% of the sample. This clonotype was seen many times. Its antigen is not yet known. No per-base quality is available; no much larger clone lies one base away. V loses 3 bases at its end and J loses 2 bases; junction bases beyond the gene matches: 1. CDR1 and CDR2 are drawn from the germline V gene: ENHRY, SYGVKD. Its CDR3 holds 13 amino acids, cysteine through phenylalanine. Here the CDR3 DNA is all that survives: 39 bases in frame from base 1.

The source of this sequence is a human donor who donated a stem cell graft to a child with acute lymphoblastic leukemia. The chain is encoded by TRBV10-3 joined to TRBJ2-7; 7 central nucleotides agree with TRBD2. This material consisted of PBMCs from the stem cell graft donor, taken from the stem cell graft. The DNA is TGTGCCATCAGTGACGCGGGGGCCTACGAGCAGTACTTC. This sequence encodes CAISDAGAYEQYF.